Below, 30 T cell receptor beta chains from the same sample are listed, as sequenced in a study of blood T cell repertoires in COVID-19. Here immunoSEQ multiplex PCR was the method, and the copy in TCRdb shows in-frame clones only, minus some. Here the sample spans approximately 110,000 clones, 80% to 95% being singletons. Sequenced sample: peripheral blood. The origin of the receptors is a man in his fifties or sixties with COVID-19, enrolled during active disease.

The J gene is TRBJ2-4, the V gene TRBV28, with 8 bases fitting TRBD2. The CDR3 covers 12 residues. V dropped 10 bases and J dropped 9; count of bases not matched to a gene: 8. Germline CDR1 MDHEN, CDR2 SYDVKM. The CDR3 region is CAIRREGGIQYF. CDR3 DNA: TGTGCCATTCGACGGGAGGGGGGCATTCAGTACTTC.

This chain joins TRBV6-5 and TRBJ2-7, with TRBD1 matching over 7 bases. J gave up 0 bases and V 7 bases, and 9 bases lay outside the gene matches. CDR1 is MNHEY and CDR2 is SVGAGI in the germline V gene. The CDR3 spans 15 residues. CDR3 in DNA: TGTGCCAGCACCTCCCCGGACAGGTTCTCCTACGAGCAGTACTTC. Protein product: CASTSPDRFSYEQYF.

V usage is TRBV7-2 and J usage is TRBJ2-7, with a weak D call TRBD2 (6 bases). Trimming pared 3 bases from V and 3 bases from J, leaving 6 bases between. CDR1 is SGHTA, CDR2 FQGNSA, per germline. The CDR3 has 12 amino acids. The DNA of the CDR3 is TGTGCCAGCAGCTTCGGGAGCTACGAGCAGTACTTC. This sequence encodes CASSFGSYEQYF.

The chain combines TRBV5-4 with TRBJ2-7, with 12 bases lining up with TRBD2. From germline, CDR1 is SGHNT and CDR2 YYREEE (reference sequence). The CDR3 is made up of 15 amino acids. The V and J ends lost 4 bases and 2 bases, in that order; junction bases with no gene match: 4. The CDR3 region has the DNA TGTGCCAGCAGCCCAGGACTAGCGGGGCCCTACGAGCAGTACGTC. Its protein product is CASSPGLAGPYEQYV.

This clone was counted at least ten times. The gene calls are TRBV4-1 and TRBJ2-3; D possibly corresponds to TRBD1 (5 bases). With 0 bases removed from V and 11 bases from J, the gap between germline ends came to 9 bases. The CDR3 spans 12 residues. CDR1 is MGHRA, CDR2 YSYEKL, per germline. CDR3 in DNA: TGCGCCAGCAGCCAAGAGGGCAGGGAGCAGTATTTT. It specifies CASSQEGREQYF.

J is TRBJ2-2 and V is TRBV5-4; 12 bases align to TRBD2. Germline assignment: CDR1 SGHNT and CDR2 YYREEE (reference sequence). V dropped 4 bases and J dropped 0; count of bases not matched to a gene: 1. The CDR3 is 16 residues long. The CDR3 reads CASSRTSGTNTGELFF. CDR3 nucleotides: TGTGCCAGCAGCCGGACTAGCGGGACGAACACCGGGGAGCTGTTTTTT.

The chain employs TRBV29-1 and TRBJ2-5, with a weak D call TRBD1 (5 bases). Between the trimmed V and J ends, which lost 7 bases and 2 bases, there was a span of 11 bases. The germline CDR1 and CDR2 sequences are SQVTM and ANQGSEA. This CDR3 has 12 residues. CDR3 protein: CSAQGAQETQYF. CDR3 DNA sequence: TGCAGCGCCCAAGGGGCTCAAGAGACCCAGTACTTC.

The rearrangement joins TRBV2 to TRBJ1-1; maybe TRBD1 (6 bases). Germline V CDR1 and CDR2: SNHLY, FYNNEI. V was clipped by 7 bases and J by 7 bases, with 13 bases between them. This CDR3 has 12 residues. DNA of the CDR3: TGTGCCAGCAACAGACAGGAAAATGAAGCTTTCTTT. Translated, it gives CASNRQENEAFF.

For the CDR3, the DNA is TGTGCCAGCACCGGGACAGGGTCCTTTGGGAAGATCTATGGCTACACCTTC. Translating gives CASTGTGSFGKIYGYTF. The chain is built from TRBV7-9 and TRBJ1-2; 9 positions match TRBD1. CDR3 size: 17 residues. J gave up 4 bases and V 7 bases, and 16 bases lay outside the gene matches. The germline gives CDR1 SEHNR, CDR2 FQNEAQ (reference sequence).

The V gene is TRBV19, the J gene TRBJ2-6; 11 nucleotides match TRBD2. Germline lookup yields CDR1 LNHDA and CDR2 SQIVND (reference sequence). CDR3 length: 19 amino acids. The trim removed 5 bases at V and 0 bases at J, leaving 9 bases unmatched. DNA of the CDR3: TGTGCCAGTAGTCCGGGACTAGCGGTACCGAGCTCTGGGGCCAACGTCCTGACTTTC. It yields the protein CASSPGLAVPSSGANVLTF. Filled out from reference TRBV19 and TRBJ2-6, the complete variable domain reads DGGITQSPKYLFRKEGQNVTLSCEQNLNHDAMYWYRQDPGQGLRLIYYSQIVNDFQKGDIAEGYSVSREKKESFPLTVTSAQKNPTAFYLCASSPGLAVPSSGANVLTFGAGSRLTVL.

Remarks on this clone: In the same sample, other DNA sequences code for this CDR3. CDR3 loop: CSVDLGYTF. The CDR3, as DNA: TGCAGCGTCGATCTAGGCTACACCTTC. The chain joins TRBV29-1 to TRBJ1-2; D gene ambiguous. Germline assignment: CDR1 SQVTM and CDR2 ANQGSEA. CDR3 length: 9 residues. The germline V and J ends were trimmed by 6 bases and 8 bases, with 7 bases remaining between them.

J is TRBJ1-5 and V is TRBV6-2 or TRBV6-3; TRBD1 is a possible D gene (5 bases). CDR3 length: 14 residues. The V gene's germline CDR1 is MNHEY and CDR2 SVGEGT. Trimming took 6 bases from V and 1 from J, leaving 10 bases between them. The CDR3 DNA follows: TGTGCCAGCAGCCCAGGGAGCAGCAATCAGCCCCAGCATTTT. Translation: CASSPGSSNQPQHF.

This chain uses TRBV4-1 with TRBJ1-5; the D is unclear. CDR1 is MGHRA, CDR2 YSYEKL, per germline. The length of the CDR3 is 12 residues. Trimming left V 3 bases short and J 4 bases short, with 4 bases between. CDR3: CASSQENQPQHF. For the CDR3, the DNA is TGCGCCAGCAGCCAGGAGAATCAGCCCCAGCATTTT.

This sequence joins TRBV5-4 and TRBJ2-3; TRBD2 matches 8 bases. CDR3 size: 17 residues. Germline V gene data show CDR1 as SGHNT and CDR2 as YYREEE (reference sequence). Unmatched junction bases numbered 13, after V lost 3 bases and J lost 4 bases. This chain's CDR3 is CASSSLSSREGPDTQYF. In nucleotides, the CDR3 is TGTGCCAGCAGCTCTTTATCCTCCCGGGAGGGCCCAGATACGCAGTATTTT. Filled out from reference TRBV5-4 and TRBJ2-3, the complete variable domain reads ETGVTQSPTHLIKTRGQQVTLRCSSQSGHNTVSWYQQALGQGPQFIFQYYREEENGRGNFPPRFSGLQFPNYSSELNVNALELDDSALYLCASSSLSSREGPDTQYFGPGTRLTVL.

The gene calls are TRBV5-1 and TRBJ2-5; 11 bases agree with TRBD2. The CDR3 length is 17 residues. Losses at the gene ends were 0 bases for V and 1 base for J; bases not matched to a gene: 5. CDR1 SGHRS and CDR2 YFSETQ come from the germline V gene. The CDR3 DNA is TGCGCCAGCAGCTTGGTGGTAGCGGGAGGGAGCCAAGAGACCCAGTACTTC. Translated: CASSLVVAGGSQETQYF.

In this sample, this clone turned up once. The chain carries TRBV5-1 and TRBJ1-2; D might be TRBD1 (6 bases). Germline loops: CDR1 SGHRS, CDR2 YFSETQ. CDR3 length: 16 amino acids. Trimming left V 4 bases short and J 7 bases short, with 23 bases between. The CDR3 is CASSLELGQREGGYTF. The DNA of the CDR3 is TGCGCCAGCAGCCTCGAACTAGGACAGCGAGAGGGTGGCTACACCTTC.

V usage is TRBV2 and J usage is TRBJ1-3, with D unresolved. CDR3 length: 13 amino acids. Germline V gene lookup returns CDR1 SNHLY and CDR2 FYNNEI. Trimming cost V 7 bases and J 5 bases, with 12 bases left between them. For the CDR3, the DNA is TGTGCCAGCACCCCGGGAGTCCGAAACACCATATATTTT. It yields the protein CASTPGVRNTIYF.

The V gene is TRBV29-1, the J gene TRBJ2-2, with 7 bases matching TRBD2. The V and J ends lost 5 bases and 2 bases, in that order; junction bases with no gene match: 2. CDR3 size: 13 residues. The germline CDR1 and CDR2 sequences are SQVTM and ANQGSEA. The CDR3: CSVRGSNTGELFF. CDR3 nucleotide sequence: TGCAGCGTTCGCGGGAGTAACACCGGGGAGCTGTTTTTT.

The chain uses TRBV9 and TRBJ2-5, with a possible D match to TRBD1 (5 bases). The CDR3 runs to 15 residues. Germline CDR1 SGDLS, CDR2 YYNGEE. V shed 0 bases and J shed 0 bases, with 9 bases lying between them. This CDR3 reads CASSVGPGHQETQYF. The CDR3 nucleotides read TGTGCCAGCAGCGTAGGTCCAGGGCACCAAGAGACCCAGTACTTC.

The chain combines TRBV18 with TRBJ1-2; D is unclear. Germline lookup yields CDR1 KGHSH and CDR2 LQKENI. Trimming shortened V by 2 bases and J by 8 bases, and 15 bases separated the two germline ends. CDR3 size: 14 residues. The CDR3: CASSPKETAAGYTF. In DNA form, the CDR3 reads TGTGCCAGCTCACCAAAGGAGACGGCTGCAGGCTACACCTTC.

The genes are TRBV5-5 and TRBJ2-1; D unclear. In germline, CDR1 is SGHKS, CDR2 YYEKEE (reference sequence). The CDR3 sequence is 15 residues long. V was shortened by 2 bases and J by 7 bases, with 16 bases between the two germline ends. As DNA, the CDR3 is TGTGCCAGCAGCTTCGACGGCCTCGCGGTTAATGAGCAGTTCTTC. Translation gives CASSFDGLAVNEQFF.

The V gene is TRBV6-2 or TRBV6-3, the J gene TRBJ2-2; a possible D gene is TRBD1 (8 bases). CDR1 is MNHEY, CDR2 SVGEGT, per germline. Trimming removed 4 bases from V and 4 bases from J, with 13 bases in between. The CDR3 is 15 amino acids. As DNA, the CDR3 is TGTGCCAGCAGTTTACAGGGGGGGAGCACCGGGGAGCTGTTTTTT. Translation: CASSLQGGSTGELFF.

This chain connects TRBV15 to TRBJ2-7; D call uncertain. CDR1 is LNHNV and CDR2 is YYDKDF in the germline V gene (reference sequence). Trimming cost V 0 bases and J 2 bases, with 5 bases left between them. CDR3 length: 13 amino acids. The CDR3 region has the DNA TGTGCCACCAGCAGAGATCTAGCCTACGAGCAGTACTTC. It translates to CATSRDLAYEQYF.

In nucleotides, the CDR3 is TGCGCCAGTTCGGGACTAGCGGGAGGAACCTCCACAGATACGCAGTATTTT. This codes for CASSGLAGGTSTDTQYF. This chain uses TRBV10-1 with TRBJ2-3; 15 nucleotides align to TRBD2. J was trimmed by 2 bases and V by 9 bases; bases with no gene match: 9. The CDR3 spans 17 residues. Germline lookup yields CDR1 WNHNN and CDR2 SYGVQD (reference sequence).

The chain links TRBV3-1 (or the pseudogene TRBV3-2) to TRBJ2-6; 7 nucleotides match TRBD1. CDR1 is LGHDT and CDR2 is YNNKEL in the germline V gene (reference sequence). Germline trimming cut 2 bases from V and 5 bases from J; bases unmatched to any gene: 6. This CDR3 is built from 16 residues. CDR3: CASSQRGLGRANVLTF. In nucleotides, the CDR3 is TGTGCCAGCAGCCAAAGGGGGCTGGGTAGGGCCAACGTCCTGACTTTC.

Written as DNA, the CDR3 is TGTGCCAGCAGCGTAGGAACAGGGGCAGAGGAGACCCAGTACTTC. Protein: CASSVGTGAEETQYF. This rearrangement joins TRBV9 to TRBJ2-5, with TRBD1 matching over 7 bases. Unmatched junction bases numbered 7, after V lost 0 bases and J lost 5 bases. The CDR3 covers 15 residues. Germline-derived CDR1 and CDR2 are SGDLS and YYNGEE.

V and J are TRBV28 and TRBJ2-1; D is unresolved. Germline CDR1 MDHEN, CDR2 SYDVKM. This CDR3 has 15 amino acids. The ends were cut back, 6 bases at V and 0 bases at J, with 12 bases in the middle. CDR3 residues: CASSRRLSSYNEQFF. CDR3 DNA: TGTGCCAGCAGCCGCCGCTTGAGCTCCTACAATGAGCAGTTCTTC. The variable domain in full, completed from reference TRBV28 and TRBJ2-1, reads DVKVTQSSRYLVKRTGEKVFLECVQDMDHENMFWYRQDPGLGLRLIYFSYDVKMKEKGDIPEGYSVSREKKERFSLILESASTNQTSMYLCASSRRLSSYNEQFFGPGTRLTVL.

V is TRBV28 and J is TRBJ2-3; 7 nucleotides match TRBD2. The CDR3 runs 15 residues. Germline V lookup: CDR1 MDHEN, CDR2 SYDVKM. V lost 4 bases, J lost 1 base, and 5 bases stayed unmatched. The CDR3 coding sequence is TGTGCCAGCAGTTCGCTAGCGGACCGCACAGATACGCAGTATTTT. Translating it yields CASSSLADRTDTQYF. Full variable domain (missing parts from reference TRBV28 and TRBJ2-3): DVKVTQSSRYLVKRTGEKVFLECVQDMDHENMFWYRQDPGLGLRLIYFSYDVKMKEKGDIPEGYSVSREKKERFSLILESASTNQTSMYLCASSSLADRTDTQYFGPGTRLTVL.

This clone showed up just once. The chain couples TRBV9 to TRBJ2-1, with TRBD2 identical over 10 bases. The CDR3 is 15 amino acids. The germline gives CDR1 SGDLS, CDR2 YYNGEE. With V trimmed by 4 bases and J by 5 bases, 6 bases remained unmatched. The CDR3 region has the DNA TGTGCCAGCAGCCCAAGCGGGAGGGCGGACAATGAGCAGTTCTTC. It specifies CASSPSGRADNEQFF. Supplemented by reference TRBV9 and TRBJ2-1, the full variable domain reads DSGVTQTPKHLITATGQRVTLRCSPRSGDLSVYWYQQSLDQGLQFLIQYYNGEERAKGNILERFSAQQFPDLHSELNLSSLELGDSALYFCASSPSGRADNEQFFGPGTRLTVL.

The V call is TRBV6-5, the J call TRBJ1-1, with TRBD1 identical over 9 bases. Germline trimming cut 4 bases from V and 5 bases from J; bases unmatched to any gene: 8. CDR3 length: 15 residues. From germline, CDR1 is MNHEY and CDR2 SVGAGI. CDR3 DNA: TGTGCCAGCAGTTGGACTGGGACAGGGAGGACTGAAGCTTTCTTT. Translated: CASSWTGTGRTEAFF.